What follows are 29 T cell receptor beta chains derived from one specimen sequenced in a study of blood T cell repertoires in COVID-19. Generated by immunoSEQ multiplex PCR, the TCRdb table keeps only in-frame clones and is missing some. The top ten clones hold 2.5% of a sample with about 280,000 clones, roughly 85% of them seen once. Material: PBMCs or T cells enriched from blood (not recorded which). The receptors were gathered from a woman aged 45 to 65 who had recovered from COVID-19.

V gene TRBV15 combines with J gene TRBJ1-2; D is unresolved. CDR3 length equals 15 residues. Trimming removed 0 bases from V and 2 bases from J, with 10 bases in between. Germline loops: CDR1 LNHNV, CDR2 YYDKDF (reference sequence). CDR3 coding DNA: TGTGCCACCAGCAGAGATCTGCGGGCCAACTATGGCTACACCTTC. This sequence encodes CATSRDLRANYGYTF.

The chain carries TRBV30 and TRBJ2-5; TRBD2 aligns across 15 bases. Trimming removed 8 bases from V and 3 bases from J; junction bases left unmatched: 13. Germline CDR1 GTSNPN, CDR2 SVGIG (reference sequence). The CDR3 sequence is 17 residues long. CDR3 in DNA: TGTGCCACGGAATGGACTAGCGGGAGGGATCCGGAAGAGACCCAGTACTTC. Its translation is CATEWTSGRDPEETQYF. Full variable domain (outside the CDR3, taken from reference TRBV30 and TRBJ2-5): SQTIHQWPATLVQPVGSPLSLECTVEGTSNPNLYWYRQAAGRGLQLLFYSVGIGQISSEVPQNLSASRPQDRQFILSSKKLLLSDSGFYLCATEWTSGRDPEETQYFGPGTRLLVL.

This clone was observed once. This chain joins TRBV29-1 and TRBJ2-1; 7 bases align to TRBD1. Germline CDR1 is SQVTM and CDR2 is ANQGSEA. V lost 6 bases, J lost 7 bases, and 12 bases stayed unmatched. This CDR3 contains 14 residues. In nucleotides, the CDR3 is TGCAGCGTCCTCAACCCCGGGACAGATAATGAGCAGTTCTTC. As protein: CSVLNPGTDNEQFF.

This clone appeared a few times. The chain joins TRBV12-5 to TRBJ1-5; D gene ambiguous. Looked up from germline, CDR1 is LGHNT and CDR2 is FRNRAP. V was shortened by 0 bases and J by 0 bases, with 12 bases between the two germline ends. The CDR3 totals 17 residues. CDR3 protein: CASGLVLEGNSNQPQHF. CDR3 coding DNA: TGTGCTAGTGGTTTGGTACTGGAGGGTAATAGCAATCAGCCCCAGCATTTT.

This chain connects TRBV19 to TRBJ1-5; D is undetermined. Germline assignment: CDR1 LNHDA and CDR2 SQIVND (reference sequence). The CDR3 is made up of 13 amino acids. V was clipped by 5 bases and J by 3 bases, with 8 bases between them. This CDR3 reads CASSVQVNQPQHF. In DNA, the CDR3 is TGTGCCAGTAGTGTCCAGGTCAATCAGCCCCAGCATTTT.

This chain links TRBV4-1 with TRBJ2-2; D gene ambiguous. The V gene's germline CDR1 is MGHRA and CDR2 YSYEKL. The CDR3 length is 16 residues. Trimming took 7 bases from V and 0 from J, leaving 15 bases between them. The CDR3 nucleotides are TGCGCCAGCACCTTAACCCTAGTAACGAACACCGGGGAGCTGTTTTTT. Protein sequence: CASTLTLVTNTGELFF.

V and J are TRBV6-2 or TRBV6-3 and TRBJ1-5; 12 positions match TRBD1. This CDR3 region has 17 residues. Trimming at V came to 2 bases and at J to 7 bases, leaving 9 bases not matched to a gene. CDR1 is MNHEY and CDR2 is SVGEGT in the germline V gene. As DNA, the CDR3 is TGTGCCAGCAGTTACCCGTCCCGGGACAGGGGGCTACAGCCCCAGCATTTT. As protein: CASSYPSRDRGLQPQHF.

V usage is TRBV19 and J usage is TRBJ2-2; D is possibly TRBD1 (5 bases). The CDR3 totals 16 residues. Germline CDR1 is LNHDA and CDR2 is SQIVND (reference sequence). Trimming shortened V by 3 bases and J by 4 bases, and 15 bases separated the two germline ends. The CDR3 loop reads CASSIGRERSTGELFF. In DNA, the CDR3 is TGTGCCAGTAGTATTGGCAGGGAACGGAGCACCGGGGAGCTGTTTTTT.

The chain uses TRBV19 and TRBJ1-4; D may be TRBD1 (6 bases). Looked up from germline, CDR1 is LNHDA and CDR2 is SQIVND (reference sequence). This CDR3 spans 15 amino acids. Trimming removed 4 bases from V and 8 bases from J, with 17 bases in between. The CDR3: CASSKAPGGYEKLFF. CDR3 nucleotides: TGTGCCAGTAGTAAAGCGCCGGGGGGCTACGAAAAACTGTTTTTT.

This clone has just one count. This sequence joins TRBV10-3 and TRBJ1-1; 8 bases line up with TRBD1. The J segment lost 0 bases and the V segment lost 2 bases, leaving 11 bases of the junction unmatched. Germline V gene data show CDR1 as ENHRY and CDR2 as SYGVKD. There are 18 residues in the CDR3. CDR3 region: CAISEGQGARRLNTEAFF. CDR3 DNA: TGTGCCATCAGTGAGGGGCAGGGGGCACGGCGGTTGAACACTGAAGCTTTCTTT.

The rearrangement joins TRBV19 to TRBJ1-5; D might be TRBD1 (6 bases). Germline lookup yields CDR1 LNHDA and CDR2 SQIVND (reference sequence). Trimming pared 6 bases from V and 6 bases from J, leaving 12 bases between. This CDR3 region has 13 residues. CDR3 coding DNA: TGTGCCAGTAGCCTCGGGGGGGCTCAGCCCCAGCATTTT. Translated: CASSLGGAQPQHF. Based on the CDR3 plus reference TRBV19 and TRBJ1-5, the full variable domain is DGGITQSPKYLFRKEGQNVTLSCEQNLNHDAMYWYRQDPGQGLRLIYYSQIVNDFQKGDIAEGYSVSREKKESFPLTVTSAQKNPTAFYLCASSLGGAQPQHFGDGTRLSIL.

In its sample, this clone was seen a few times. The CDR3 sequence is CASSLGGGRNTEAFF. The CDR3 DNA reads TGTGCCAGCAGCTTAGGTGGGGGCCGGAACACTGAAGCTTTCTTT. The chain links TRBV11-2 to TRBJ1-1; D may be TRBD1 (6 bases). There are 15 residues in the CDR3. Germline values: CDR1 SGHAT, CDR2 FQNNGV. V was pared by 1 base and J by 1 base, with 10 bases between.

The CDR3 reads CAWSPRGDLWGEQFF. CDR3 nucleotides: TGTGCCTGGAGTCCCCGGGGGGACCTCTGGGGTGAGCAGTTCTTC. The J gene is TRBJ2-1, the V gene TRBV30; 7 bases map to TRBD2. CDR3 length: 15 residues. J gave up 9 bases and V 2 bases, and 13 bases lay outside the gene matches. The germline V gene has CDR1 GTSNPN and CDR2 SVGIG (reference sequence).

The V call is TRBV18, the J call TRBJ1-3, with D uncertain. The germline V and J ends were trimmed by 5 bases and 0 bases, with 8 bases remaining between them. This CDR3 is 14 amino acids long. CDR1 and CDR2 from the germline V gene are KGHSH and LQKENI. CDR3 coding DNA: TGTGCCAGCTCAACCGAACTCTCTGGAAACACCATATATTTT. It encodes CASSTELSGNTIYF.

The gene calls are TRBV11-2 and TRBJ2-7; 12 nucleotides line up with TRBD2. V shed 1 base, J shed 5 bases, and the junction held 3 bases outside the gene matches. The CDR3 sequence is 15 residues long. The germline CDR1 and CDR2 sequences are SGHAT and FQNNGV. CDR3 region: CASSLGTSGKDEQYF. In DNA form, the CDR3 reads TGTGCCAGCAGCTTAGGGACTAGCGGGAAAGACGAGCAGTACTTC.

This chain joins TRBV4-1 and TRBJ1-4; D is possibly TRBD1 (6 bases). Per the germline V gene, CDR1 is MGHRA and CDR2 is YSYEKL. This CDR3 comprises 15 residues. Trimming shortened V by 3 bases and J by 8 bases, and 16 bases separated the two germline ends. The CDR3 sequence is CASSHVGLGGEKLFF. The CDR3 DNA is TGCGCCAGCAGCCACGTAGGTTTAGGGGGAGAAAAACTGTTTTTT.

The chain links TRBV28 to TRBJ2-5; D possibly corresponds to TRBD2 (6 bases). Trimming took off 6 bases at V and 4 bases at J, with 12 bases between the two ends. Germline V CDR1 and CDR2: MDHEN, SYDVKM. This CDR3 region has 13 residues. The CDR3 region is CASRDGGGETQYF. Written as DNA, the CDR3 is TGTGCCAGCAGGGACGGGGGAGGAGAGACCCAGTACTTC.

This clone showed up just once. The chain couples TRBV5-6 to TRBJ2-3, with D tentatively TRBD1 (5 bases). This CDR3 has 16 amino acids. V lost 4 bases and J 5 bases, leaving 20 bases between the germline ends. CDR1 and CDR2 from the germline V gene are SGHDT and YYEEEE. CDR3 in amino acids: CASSPPWGGSGDTQYF. The CDR3 DNA is TGTGCCAGCAGCCCGCCCTGGGGCGGTTCAGGAGATACGCAGTATTTT.

V and J are TRBV7-9 and TRBJ2-5; 7 positions match TRBD2. There are 15 residues in the CDR3. The V and J ends lost 1 base and 3 bases, in that order; junction bases with no gene match: 5. Germline CDR1 reads SEHNR; CDR2 reads FQNEAQ (reference sequence). The CDR3 DNA reads as TGTGCCAGCAGCTTAGGTTTTCTAGCGGAAGAGACCCAGTACTTC. Translation: CASSLGFLAEETQYF. Combining the CDR3 with reference TRBV7-9 and TRBJ2-5 gives the whole variable domain DTGVSQNPRHKITKRGQNVTFRCDPISEHNRLYWYRQTLGQGPEFLTYFQNEAQLEKSRLLSDRFSAERPKGSFSTLEIQRTEQGDSAMYLCASSLGFLAEETQYFGPGTRLLVL.

V gene TRBV28 combines with J gene TRBJ1-1; TRBD1 might be the D (6 bases). The germline CDR1 and CDR2 sequences are MDHEN and SYDVKM. CDR3 length: 16 residues. V dropped 6 bases and J dropped 1 base, with 18 bases sitting between them. DNA of the CDR3: TGTGCCAGCAGCTCCGGGACAAGGTGGCGGAACACTGAAGCTTTCTTT. Protein product: CASSSGTRWRNTEAFF. Filled out from reference TRBV28 and TRBJ1-1, the complete variable domain reads DVKVTQSSRYLVKRTGEKVFLECVQDMDHENMFWYRQDPGLGLRLIYFSYDVKMKEKGDIPEGYSVSREKKERFSLILESASTNQTSMYLCASSSGTRWRNTEAFFGQGTRLTVV.

The genes are TRBV7-8 and TRBJ1-4, with TRBD1 matching 10 bases. The CDR3 has 17 amino acids. With V trimmed by 5 bases and J by 0 bases, 6 bases remained unmatched. Germline V gene data show CDR1 as SGHVS and CDR2 as FQNEAQ. CDR3 loop: CASSETGGPSTNEKLFF. In nucleotides, the CDR3 is TGTGCCAGCAGCGAGACAGGGGGCCCTTCAACTAATGAAAAACTGTTTTTT. Full variable domain (outside the CDR3, taken from reference TRBV7-8 and TRBJ1-4): GAGVSQSPRYKVAKRGQDVALRCDPISGHVSLFWYQQALGQGPEFLTYFQNEAQLDKSGLPSDRFFAERPEGSVSTLKIQRTQQEDSAVYLCASSETGGPSTNEKLFFGSGTQLSVL.

The V gene is TRBV2, the J gene TRBJ1-6; D is perhaps TRBD1 (5 bases). CDR3 length equals 16 residues. Germline V lookup: CDR1 SNHLY, CDR2 FYNNEI. V was shortened by 0 bases and J by 6 bases, with 12 bases between the two germline ends. The CDR3 loop is CASSEALQGGNSPLHF. As DNA, the CDR3 is TGTGCCAGCAGTGAAGCGCTGCAGGGCGGTAATTCACCCCTCCACTTT.

V usage is TRBV7-9 and J usage is TRBJ1-3; possibly TRBD1 for D (6 bases). Germline lookup yields CDR1 SEHNR and CDR2 FQNEAQ (reference sequence). There are 15 residues in the CDR3. V dropped 1 base and J dropped 0 bases, with 7 bases sitting between them. The CDR3 protein is CASSLVTGSGNTIYF. The CDR3 coding sequence is TGTGCCAGCAGCTTAGTGACAGGCTCTGGAAACACCATATATTTT.

This clone was found a few times. V gene TRBV2 combines with J gene TRBJ1-2; maybe TRBD1 (6 bases). Germline V CDR1 and CDR2: SNHLY, FYNNEI. Trimming removed 8 bases at V and 7 bases at J, with 17 bases between. The CDR3 length is 13 residues. The CDR3 DNA reads TGTGCCAGCGGTTCCGCCAGGGGCCGTGGCTACACCTTC. Its protein product is CASGSARGRGYTF.

The rearrangement uses TRBV28 and TRBJ1-1; D is undetermined. The CDR3 extends over 12 amino acids. V lost 6 bases and J lost 3, with 8 bases in between. Germline CDR1 MDHEN, CDR2 SYDVKM. DNA of the CDR3: TGTGCCAGCAGCGAGGTGTACACTGAAGCTTTCTTT. This codes for CASSEVYTEAFF.

The chain is built from TRBV24-1 and TRBJ2-1; 15 bases map to TRBD2. The trim removed 4 bases at V and 9 bases at J, leaving 6 bases unmatched. The CDR3 is 16 residues long. The germline V gene has CDR1 KGHDR and CDR2 SFDVKD. CDR3 DNA: TGTGCCACCAGTGACTCCGGGACTAGCGGGAGGATTGAGCAGTTCTTC. This gives the protein CATSDSGTSGRIEQFF.

The CDR3 protein is CASSLQAVSTNEKLFF. CDR3 bases: TGTGCCAGCAGCCTTCAGGCTGTCTCAACTAATGAAAAACTGTTTTTT. The rearrangement uses TRBV7-2 and TRBJ1-4; D is ambiguous. Trimming stripped 5 bases from V and 0 bases from J, with 13 bases between. The CDR3 extends over 16 amino acids. CDR1 SGHTA and CDR2 FQGNSA come from the germline V gene.

In its sample, this clone was seen a few times. The chain joins TRBV5-1 to TRBJ2-1, with D possibly TRBD2 on 5 matching bases. CDR1 and CDR2 (germline): SGHRS, YFSETQ. The CDR3 runs to 11 residues. V dropped 5 bases and J dropped 8 bases, with 8 bases sitting between them. The DNA for the CDR3 is TGCGCCAGCAGTCGGGATTATGAGCAGTTCTTC. Residues: CASSRDYEQFF.

The rearrangement links TRBV4-1 to TRBJ2-3, with TRBD2 matching over 11 bases. Trimming cost V 3 bases and J 2 bases; bases outside gene matches: 10. Germline loops: CDR1 MGHRA, CDR2 YSYEKL. This CDR3 region has 18 residues. The CDR3 bases are TGCGCCAGCAGCCAGGTGGGGGTAGCGGGAGGGATCACAGATACGCAGTATTTT. Amino acid sequence: CASSQVGVAGGITDTQYF.